These 18 T cell receptor beta chains originate from one sample sequenced in a study of T-cell reconstitution after alpha-beta-depleted transplantation in children. Unique molecular identifiers were incorporated when the TCRbeta library was constructed. MiXCR was run by TCRdb on the PCR reads, yielding one entry per CDR3 protein. The profile shows approximately 640,000 distinct CDR3 sequences, roughly 17% of them singletons. Sample: PBMCs from the stem cell graft donor, taken from the stem cell graft. Receptors were obtained from a human donor who donated a stem cell graft to a child with acute myeloid leukemia.

This clonotype was observed a handful of times. This chain links TRBV6-5 with TRBJ1-4; D unclear. Germline CDR1 is MNHEY and CDR2 is SVGAGI. The CDR3 is made up of 15 amino acids. Trimming took 7 bases from V and 7 from J, leaving 19 bases between them. The CDR3 reads CASNRISGPAEKLFF. The CDR3 bases are TGTGCCAGCAACCGGATATCAGGACCGGCTGAAAAACTGTTTTTT.

This clonotype was seen a single time. The V and J genes are TRBV7-9 and TRBJ2-1; D is unclear. This CDR3 is built from 14 residues. Germline V gene lookup returns CDR1 SEHNR and CDR2 FQNEAQ (reference sequence). Between the trimmed V and J ends, which lost 0 bases and 8 bases, there was a span of 11 bases. The CDR3 here is CASSLAVAEDEQFF. The DNA of the CDR3 is TGTGCCAGCAGCTTAGCGGTCGCAGAGGATGAGCAGTTCTTC.

The chain links TRBV12-3 or TRBV12-4 to TRBJ1-5; D remains unclear. V was clipped by 4 bases and J by 2 bases, with 12 bases between them. This CDR3 is built from 15 residues. The CDR3: CASSSSGYGNQPQHF. The CDR3 nucleotides read TGTGCCAGCAGTTCCTCGGGCTACGGCAATCAGCCCCAGCATTTT.

There are a few counts of this clonotype. This chain connects TRBV5-1 to TRBJ2-1; no definite D call. The ends were cut back, 3 bases at V and 3 bases at J, with 10 bases in the middle. The CDR3 is 14 residues long. Per germline, CDR1 SGHRS and CDR2 YFSETQ. CDR3 nucleotides: TGCGCCAGCAGCTGGGGATTGGGCTACAATGAGCAGTTCTTC. Its translation: CASSWGLGYNEQFF.

The gene calls are TRBV2 and TRBJ1-5; perhaps TRBD1 as D (5 bases). CDR3 length equals 15 residues. Germline V lookup: CDR1 SNHLY, CDR2 FYNNEI. Trimming removed 11 bases at V and 7 bases at J, with 24 bases between. CDR3 residues: CALSRSGGSRQPQHF. The CDR3 bases are TGTGCCCTCTCCCGCTCGGGGGGGTCCAGGCAGCCCCAGCATTTT.

Details on this clonotype: A read error may explain this, as a much larger clone is one base away. The rearrangement uses TRBV7-2 and TRBJ2-1, with D maybe TRBD2 (5 bases). The V gene lost 1 base and the J gene lost 6 bases, with 13 bases spanning the gap. The CDR3 runs 15 residues. Per the germline V gene, CDR1 is SGHTA and CDR2 is FQGNSA. CDR3 region: CASSLDGVGRNEQFF. DNA of the CDR3: TGTGCCAGCAGCTTAGACGGGGTGGGCCGCAATGAGCAGTTCTTC.

This clonotype has ten or more counts. The chain couples TRBV20-1 to TRBJ1-1; D not resolved. CDR1 and CDR2 (germline): DFQATT, SNEGSKA (reference sequence). Trimming shortened V by 3 bases and J by 4 bases, and 12 bases separated the two germline ends. The CDR3 covers 13 residues. CDR3 in amino acids: CSASPEGITEAFF. CDR3 sequence (DNA): TGCAGTGCTAGTCCCGAGGGAATCACTGAAGCTTTCTTT.

In its sample, this clonotype was seen many times. The rearrangement joins TRBV10-3 to TRBJ2-1; D possibly corresponds to TRBD2 (6 bases). V lost 11 bases to trimming and J lost 3 bases, with 14 bases between them. Germline CDR1 and CDR2: ENHRY and SYGVKD. This CDR3 contains 13 residues. As DNA, the CDR3 is TGTGCCGCCGCCGGGACTCACTACAATGAGCAGTTCTTC. Amino acids: CAAAGTHYNEQFF.

This clonotype was seen many times. V is TRBV20-1 and J is TRBJ1-4; D is unclear. The CDR3 is made up of 14 amino acids. Trimming removed 4 bases at V and 4 bases at J, with 13 bases between. CDR1 is DFQATT and CDR2 is SNEGSKA in the germline V gene (reference sequence). CDR3: CSAMGSVNNEKLFF. The CDR3 DNA is TGCAGTGCTATGGGCAGCGTCAATAATGAAAAACTGTTTTTT.

This clonotype was recorded at least ten times. The rearrangement links TRBV20-1 to TRBJ2-1; tentative D call: TRBD2 (6 bases). CDR1 DFQATT and CDR2 SNEGSKA come from the germline V gene (reference sequence). The CDR3 is 15 residues long. V shed 0 bases and J shed 9 bases, with 18 bases lying between them. The CDR3 sequence is CSARDALDGGGEQFF. Here the CDR3 DNA reads TGCAGTGCTAGAGATGCCCTCGACGGGGGTGGTGAGCAGTTCTTC.

Notes on this clonotype: One base away lies a much larger clone, so this may be a sequencing read error. As DNA, the CDR3 is TGCGCCAGCAGTCACCTCCTCGTAGGGAGTGGCTACACCTTC. This translates into CASSHLLVGSGYTF. The rearrangement links TRBV10-2 to TRBJ1-2; D ambiguous. This CDR3 contains 14 residues. Trimming cost V 5 bases and J 7 bases, with 17 bases left between them. Germline values: CDR1 WSHSY, CDR2 SAAADI.

This clonotype was found many times. The CDR3 spells CASSFGVWDSYEQYV. The CDR3 DNA sequence: TGTGCCAGCAGCTTTGGGGTATGGGATTCCTACGAGCAGTACGTC. This sequence joins TRBV5-6 and TRBJ2-7; D not certain. The CDR3 spans 15 residues. Trimming pared 2 bases from V and 1 base from J, leaving 13 bases between. Germline V lookup: CDR1 SGHDT, CDR2 YYEEEE.

This clonotype was observed many times. The V call is TRBV20-1, the J call TRBJ2-1; D may be TRBD2 (7 bases). There are 17 residues in the CDR3. Per the germline V gene, CDR1 is DFQATT and CDR2 is SNEGSKA (reference sequence). The V end was cut by 1 base, the J end by 0 bases, with 16 bases between. The CDR3 region is CSARGGEGGLSYNEQFF. CDR3 nucleotides: TGCAGTGCTAGAGGGGGTGAGGGGGGGCTCTCCTACAATGAGCAGTTCTTC.

The J gene is TRBJ1-5, the V gene TRBV4-2; the D gene is possibly TRBD1 (6 bases). There are 15 residues in the CDR3. Trimming stripped 1 base from V and 3 bases from J, with 10 bases between. Germline V gene data show CDR1 as LGHNA and CDR2 as YNFKEQ. The CDR3 sequence is CASSQAGDDNQPQHF. CDR3 in DNA: TGTGCCAGCAGCCAAGCAGGGGATGACAATCAGCCCCAGCATTTT.

This clonotype has a handful of counts. The rearrangement joins TRBV6-5 to TRBJ2-1; 10 nucleotides agree with TRBD2. CDR1 is MNHEY and CDR2 is SVGAGI in the germline V gene. With 3 bases clipped from V and 6 bases from J, the junction kept 8 bases outside the gene matches. This CDR3 comprises 16 residues. The CDR3 reads CASSYASGGASNEQFF. The CDR3 nucleotides read TGTGCCAGCAGTTATGCGAGCGGGGGGGCCAGCAATGAGCAGTTCTTC.

This clonotype was recorded many times. The chain has TRBV12-3 or TRBV12-4 and TRBJ1-2; a weak D match, TRBD1 (5 bases). This CDR3 has 13 residues. Trimming removed 5 bases from V and 10 bases from J, with 17 bases in between. As DNA, the CDR3 is TGTGCCAGCAGTCGCGGGACCGAGAGGGACTACACCTTC. It codes for CASSRGTERDYTF.

This clonotype was observed a single time. V is TRBV5-1 and J is TRBJ2-1; no firm D call. Trimming took off 1 base at V and 6 bases at J, with 11 bases between the two ends. Germline CDR1 SGHRS, CDR2 YFSETQ. The CDR3 has 14 residues. CDR3 protein: CASSLIEAPNEQFF. Here the CDR3 DNA reads TGCGCCAGCAGCTTGATAGAGGCCCCCAATGAGCAGTTCTTC.

The sample holds many counts of this clonotype. This chain links TRBV20-1 with TRBJ1-5; 8 nucleotides line up with TRBD1. The V and J ends lost 5 bases and 6 bases, in that order; junction bases with no gene match: 3. In germline, CDR1 is DFQATT, CDR2 SNEGSKA (reference sequence). The length of the CDR3 is 12 residues. CDR3 sequence: CSAHRGGQPQHF. The CDR3 bases are TGCAGTGCTCACAGGGGGGGTCAGCCCCAGCATTTT.